This TCR beta chain was identified in a study of prognosis after radiotherapy for stage I lung cancer. Whole-study context: Across the cohort, concurrent therapy accompanying stereotactic body radiotherapy was administered to no patient. Study-level results: Among patients who developed distant metastases, Shannon entropy after stereotactic body radiation therapy was lower. Once stereotactic body radiation therapy had been given, unique TCR clone counts fell, with a median of around 10,000 versus 6,900.

Template was genomic DNA; TCR beta CDR3 amplified in two multiplex PCR rounds. First-round PCR used primers specific to each TRBV and TRBJ gene. One entry per CDR3 protein results from TCRdb running MiXCR on the multiplex PCR reads. The sample lists around 51,000 distinct CDR3 sequences; about a third were seen once. This clonotype was counted many times. No antigen is known for it. For each of two time points, an approximately 6.1-milliliter draw of peripheral blood was taken. CDR3 length: 15 residues. V was pared by 4 bases and J by 12 bases, with 21 bases between. CDR1 KGHDR and CDR2 SFDVKD come from the germline V gene.

The chain uses TRBV24-1 and TRBJ2-1, with D tentatively TRBD2 (6 bases). The TCR originated in a donor aged 50 or older with non-small cell lung cancer. The source material was PBMCs, sampled before or after stereotactic body radiation therapy (not recorded which). CDR3 DNA sequence: TGTGCCACCAGTGAAAGGGATCGGCCAGCGGGTGGGCAGTTCTTC. Translated: CATSERDRPAGGQFF.